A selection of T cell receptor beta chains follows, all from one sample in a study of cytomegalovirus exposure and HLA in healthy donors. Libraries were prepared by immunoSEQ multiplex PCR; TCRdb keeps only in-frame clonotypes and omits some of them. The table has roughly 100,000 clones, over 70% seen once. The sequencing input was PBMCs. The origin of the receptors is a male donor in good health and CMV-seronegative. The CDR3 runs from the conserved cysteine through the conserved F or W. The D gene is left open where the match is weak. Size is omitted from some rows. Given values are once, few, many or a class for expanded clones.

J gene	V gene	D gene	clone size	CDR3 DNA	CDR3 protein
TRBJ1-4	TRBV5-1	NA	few	TGCGCCAGCAGCTTGACTGGAGCAGCGGGTGAAAAACTGTTTTTT	CASSLTGAAGEKLFF
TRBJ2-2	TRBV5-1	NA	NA	TGCGCCAGCAGCTTTGGGGCGGAATCCGGGGAGCTGTTTTTT	CASSFGAESGELFF
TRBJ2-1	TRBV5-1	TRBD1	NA	TGCGCCAGCAGTCCAGGACAGGAGGCCTACAATGAGCAGTTCTTC	CASSPGQEAYNEQFF
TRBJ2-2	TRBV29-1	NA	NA	TGCAGCGTTGAGGACAGCCGAACGAACACCGGGGAGCTGTTTTTT	CSVEDSRTNTGELFF
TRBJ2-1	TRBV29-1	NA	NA	TGCAGCGTTGTACTGTTTTCCTACAATGAGCAGTTCTTC	CSVVLFSYNEQFF
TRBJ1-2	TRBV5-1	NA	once	TGCGCCAGCAGCTTGTCCGGGGGGGACTATGGCTACACCTTC	CASSLSGGDYGYTF
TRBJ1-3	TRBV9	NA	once	TGTGCCAGCAGCGCCAGGGGCACTGGAAACACCATATATTTT	CASSARGTGNTIYF
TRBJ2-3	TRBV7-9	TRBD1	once	TGTGCCAGCAGAAAGGACAGGGCGGGAAGCACAGATACGCAGTATTTT	CASRKDRAGSTDTQYF
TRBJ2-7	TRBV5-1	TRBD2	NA	TGCGCCAGCAGCTTGGGACTAGCGGGGGCCGTCTCCTACGAGCAGTACTTC	CASSLGLAGAVSYEQYF
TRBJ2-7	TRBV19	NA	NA	TGTGCCAGTAGTATAGTCCGCGACTCCTACGAGCAGTACTTC	CASSIVRDSYEQYF
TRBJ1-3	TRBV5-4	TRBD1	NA	TGTGCCAGCAGCTCGGGACAGGGATATGGAAACACCATATATTTT	CASSSGQGYGNTIYF
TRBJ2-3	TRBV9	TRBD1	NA	TGTGCCAGCAGCGTAGCTTCAGGGGGTTTGGCAGATACGCAGTATTTT	CASSVASGGLADTQYF
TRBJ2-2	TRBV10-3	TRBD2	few	TGTGCCATCAGCACTAGCGATGGCGGGGAGCTGTTTTTT	CAISTSDGGELFF
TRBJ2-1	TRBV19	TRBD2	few	TGTGCCAGTAGTATCTACGGCGGGAGGGCCGGTGAGCAGTTCTTC	CASSIYGGRAGEQFF
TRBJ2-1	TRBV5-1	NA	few	TGCGCCAGCAGCGTTGACAGCTACAATGAGCAGTTCTTC	CASSVDSYNEQFF
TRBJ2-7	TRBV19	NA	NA	TGTGCCAGTAGTAGCCTCTCGGGGAACTCCTACGAGCAGTACTTC	CASSSLSGNSYEQYF